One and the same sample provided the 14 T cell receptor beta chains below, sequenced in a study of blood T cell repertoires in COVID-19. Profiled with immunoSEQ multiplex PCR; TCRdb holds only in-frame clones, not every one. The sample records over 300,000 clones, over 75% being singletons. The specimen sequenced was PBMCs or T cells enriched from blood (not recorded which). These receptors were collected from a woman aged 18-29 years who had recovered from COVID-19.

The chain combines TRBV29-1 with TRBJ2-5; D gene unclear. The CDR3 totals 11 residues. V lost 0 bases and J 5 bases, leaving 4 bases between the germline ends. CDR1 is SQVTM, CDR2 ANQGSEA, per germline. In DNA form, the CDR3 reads TGCAGCGTTGAAGATCAGGAGACCCAGTACTTC. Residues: CSVEDQETQYF.

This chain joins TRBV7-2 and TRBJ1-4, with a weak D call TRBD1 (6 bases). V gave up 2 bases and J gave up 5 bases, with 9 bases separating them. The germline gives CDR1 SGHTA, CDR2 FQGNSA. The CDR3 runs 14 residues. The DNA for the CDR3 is TGTGCCAGCAGCTTAAGGACAGAGAATGAAAAACTGTTTTTT. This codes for CASSLRTENEKLFF.

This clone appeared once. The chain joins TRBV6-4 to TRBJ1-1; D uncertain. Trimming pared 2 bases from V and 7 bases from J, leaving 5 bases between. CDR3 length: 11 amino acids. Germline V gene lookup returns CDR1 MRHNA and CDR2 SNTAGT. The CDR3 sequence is CASSDAGEAFF. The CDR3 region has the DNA TGTGCCAGCAGTGACGCGGGTGAAGCTTTCTTT.

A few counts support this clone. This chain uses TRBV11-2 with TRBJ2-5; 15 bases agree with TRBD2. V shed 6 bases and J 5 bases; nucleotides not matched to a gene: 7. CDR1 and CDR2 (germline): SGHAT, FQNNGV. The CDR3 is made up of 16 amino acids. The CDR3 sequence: CASRPGLAGGRETQYF. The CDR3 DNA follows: TGTGCCAGCAGACCGGGACTAGCGGGGGGTCGGGAGACCCAGTACTTC.

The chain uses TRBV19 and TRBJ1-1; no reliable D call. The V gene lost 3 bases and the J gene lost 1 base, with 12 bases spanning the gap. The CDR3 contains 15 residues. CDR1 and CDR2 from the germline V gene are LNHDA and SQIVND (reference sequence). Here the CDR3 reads CASSIGRLGNTEAFF. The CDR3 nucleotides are TGTGCCAGTAGTATTGGGAGGTTGGGGAACACTGAAGCTTTCTTT. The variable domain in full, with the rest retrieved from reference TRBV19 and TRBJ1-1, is DGGITQSPKYLFRKEGQNVTLSCEQNLNHDAMYWYRQDPGQGLRLIYYSQIVNDFQKGDIAEGYSVSREKKESFPLTVTSAQKNPTAFYLCASSIGRLGNTEAFFGQGTRLTVV.

The CDR3 DNA sequence: TGTGCCAGCAGTTGGGGGGGCTCTGGAAACACCATATATTTT. Amino acid sequence: CASSWGGSGNTIYF. The chain employs TRBV2 and TRBJ1-3; D perhaps matches TRBD1 (5 bases). The CDR3 has 14 amino acids. Per the germline V gene, CDR1 is SNHLY and CDR2 is FYNNEI. V was shortened by 5 bases and J by 0 bases, with 8 bases between the two germline ends.

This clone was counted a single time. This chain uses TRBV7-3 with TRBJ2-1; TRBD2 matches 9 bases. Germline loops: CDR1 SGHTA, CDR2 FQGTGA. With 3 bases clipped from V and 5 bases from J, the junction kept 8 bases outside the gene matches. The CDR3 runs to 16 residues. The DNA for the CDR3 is TGTGCCAGCAGCTTGGCCCCTAGCGGGGCCAACAATGAGCAGTTCTTC. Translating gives CASSLAPSGANNEQFF. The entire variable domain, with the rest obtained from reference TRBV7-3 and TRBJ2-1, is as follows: GAGVSQTPSNKVTEKGKYVELRCDPISGHTALYWYRQSLGQGPEFLIYFQGTGAADDSGLPNDRFFAVRPEGSVSTLKIQRTERGDSAVYLCASSLAPSGANNEQFFGPGTRLTVL.

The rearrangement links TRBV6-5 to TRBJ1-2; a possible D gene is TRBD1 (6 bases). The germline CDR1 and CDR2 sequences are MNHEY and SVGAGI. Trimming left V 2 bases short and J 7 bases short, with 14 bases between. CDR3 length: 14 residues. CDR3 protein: CASSYEAGGGGYTF. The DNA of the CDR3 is TGTGCCAGCAGTTACGAGGCGGGGGGCGGTGGCTACACCTTC.

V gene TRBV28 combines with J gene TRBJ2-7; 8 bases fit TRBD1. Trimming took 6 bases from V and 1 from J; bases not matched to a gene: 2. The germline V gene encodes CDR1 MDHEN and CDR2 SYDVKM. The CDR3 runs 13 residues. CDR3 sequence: CASRTGASYEQYF. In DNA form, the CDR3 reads TGTGCCAGCAGGACAGGGGCTTCCTACGAGCAGTACTTC.

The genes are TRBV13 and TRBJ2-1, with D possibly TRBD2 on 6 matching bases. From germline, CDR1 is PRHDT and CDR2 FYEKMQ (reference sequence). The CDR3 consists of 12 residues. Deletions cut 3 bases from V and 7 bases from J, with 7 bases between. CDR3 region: CASSFGGNEQFF. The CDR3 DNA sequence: TGTGCCAGCAGCTTTGGAGGGAATGAGCAGTTCTTC.

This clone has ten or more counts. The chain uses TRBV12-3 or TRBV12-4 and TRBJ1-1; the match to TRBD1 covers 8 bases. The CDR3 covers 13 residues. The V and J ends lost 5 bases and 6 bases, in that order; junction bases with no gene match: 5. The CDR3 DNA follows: TGTGCCAGCAGTCGGACAGGGACCTCTGAAGCTTTCTTT. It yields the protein CASSRTGTSEAFF.

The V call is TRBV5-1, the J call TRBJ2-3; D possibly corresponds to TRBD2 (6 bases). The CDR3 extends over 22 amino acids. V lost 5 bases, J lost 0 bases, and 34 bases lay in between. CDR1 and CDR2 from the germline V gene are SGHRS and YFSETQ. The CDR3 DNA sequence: TGCGCCAGCAGTCAACCCCTCTGGGGCCTGCCTGCGGGGCGCGGGAGCACAGATACGCAGTATTTT. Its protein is CASSQPLWGLPAGRGSTDTQYF.

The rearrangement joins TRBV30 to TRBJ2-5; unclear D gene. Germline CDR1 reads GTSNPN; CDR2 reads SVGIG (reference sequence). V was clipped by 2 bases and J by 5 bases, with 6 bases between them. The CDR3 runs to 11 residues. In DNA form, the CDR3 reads TGTGCCTGGAGTTCCAGGGAGACCCAGTACTTC. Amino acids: CAWSSRETQYF.

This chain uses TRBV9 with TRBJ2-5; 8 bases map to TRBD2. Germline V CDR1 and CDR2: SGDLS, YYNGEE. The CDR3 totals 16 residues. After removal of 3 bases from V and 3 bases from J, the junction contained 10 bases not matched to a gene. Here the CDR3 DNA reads TGTGCCAGCAGCGCATACGCCTTTAGCGGGGAAGAGACCCAGTACTTC. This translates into CASSAYAFSGEETQYF.